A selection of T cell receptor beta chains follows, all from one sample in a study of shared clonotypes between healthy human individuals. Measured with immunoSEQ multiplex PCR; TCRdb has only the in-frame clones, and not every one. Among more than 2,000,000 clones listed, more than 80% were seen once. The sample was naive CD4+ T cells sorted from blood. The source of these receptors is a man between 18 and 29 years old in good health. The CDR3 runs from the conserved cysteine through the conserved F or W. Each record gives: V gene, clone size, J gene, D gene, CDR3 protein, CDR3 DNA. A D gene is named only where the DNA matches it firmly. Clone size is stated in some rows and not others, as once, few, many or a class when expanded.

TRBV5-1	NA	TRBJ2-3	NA	CASSSGQLPGPSTDTQYF	TGCGCCAGCAGCTCGGGACAACTACCCGGTCCTAGCACAGATACGCAGTATTTT
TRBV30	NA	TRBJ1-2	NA	CAWSRGFGYGYTF	TGTGCCTGGAGCAGGGGCTTCGGCTATGGCTACACCTTC
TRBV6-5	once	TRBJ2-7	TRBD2	CASSLTSGFPYEQYF	TGTGCCAGCAGTCTCACTAGCGGGTTCCCCTACGAGCAGTACTTC
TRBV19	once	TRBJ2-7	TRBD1	CASSRGGTGTYEQYF	TGTGCCAGTAGTAGGGGCGGGACAGGTACCTACGAGCAGTACTTC
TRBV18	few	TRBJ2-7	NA	CASSSDAFRPGEQYF	TGTGCCAGCTCATCAGACGCATTCAGACCAGGCGAGCAGTACTTC
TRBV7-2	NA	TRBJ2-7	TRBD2	CASSPQGTSGSPYEQYF	TGTGCCAGCAGCCCACAAGGGACTAGCGGGAGCCCCTACGAGCAGTACTTC
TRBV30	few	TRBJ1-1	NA	CAWGTGIGTEAFF	TGTGCCTGGGGTACAGGGATTGGCACTGAAGCTTTCTTT
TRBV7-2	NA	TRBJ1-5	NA	CASSLVMFQPQHF	TGTGCCAGCAGCTTAGTTATGTTTCAGCCCCAGCATTTT
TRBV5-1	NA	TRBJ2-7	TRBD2	CASSLSTAGGYEQYF	TGCGCCAGCAGCTTATCGACAGCCGGGGGGTACGAGCAGTACTTC
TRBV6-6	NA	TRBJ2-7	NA	CASSPGEGFSEQYF	TGTGCCAGCAGTCCAGGGGAGGGATTCAGCGAGCAGTACTTC
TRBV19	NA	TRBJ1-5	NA	CASSIGEHNQPQHF	TGTGCCAGTAGTATCGGCGAGCACAATCAGCCCCAGCATTTT
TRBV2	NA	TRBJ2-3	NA	CASRAGAQSTDTQYF	TGTGCCAGCAGGGCAGGGGCTCAGAGCACAGATACGCAGTATTTT
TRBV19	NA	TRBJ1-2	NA	CASSSTGSYGYTF	TGTGCCAGTAGTTCCACAGGGAGCTATGGCTACACCTTC
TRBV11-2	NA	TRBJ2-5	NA	CASSLMGFANQETQYF	TGTGCCAGCAGCTTAATGGGGTTCGCGAATCAAGAGACCCAGTACTTC
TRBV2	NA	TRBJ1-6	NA	CASSPGSSYNSPLHF	TGTGCCAGCAGTCCCGGGAGCTCCTATAATTCACCCCTCCACTTT
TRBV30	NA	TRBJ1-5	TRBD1	CAWGDRAFSNQPQHF	TGTGCCTGGGGGGACAGGGCCTTTAGCAATCAGCCCCAGCATTTT
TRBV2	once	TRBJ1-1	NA	CASSAGANTEAFF	TGTGCCAGCAGCGCAGGGGCAAACACTGAAGCTTTCTTT
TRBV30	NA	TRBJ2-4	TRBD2	CAWSSGGGGNIQYF	TGTGCCTGGAGTTCCGGAGGCGGGGGGAACATTCAGTACTTC
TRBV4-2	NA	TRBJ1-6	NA	CASAGLANSPLHF	TGTGCCAGCGCAGGTTTAGCTAATTCACCCCTCCACTTT
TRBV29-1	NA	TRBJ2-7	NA	CSVEDGSGGFYEQYF	TGCAGCGTTGAAGATGGATCAGGGGGGTTCTACGAGCAGTACTTC
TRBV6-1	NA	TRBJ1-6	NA	CASSEGIGRGGSPLHF	TGTGCCAGCAGTGAAGGTATAGGGAGGGGAGGTTCACCCCTCCACTTT
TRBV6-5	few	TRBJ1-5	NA	CASSIQRNQPQHF	TGTGCCAGCAGTATTCAACGGAATCAGCCCCAGCATTTT
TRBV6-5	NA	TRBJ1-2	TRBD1	CASSYATGTGYGYTF	TGTGCCAGCAGTTACGCGACAGGGACAGGGTATGGCTACACCTTC
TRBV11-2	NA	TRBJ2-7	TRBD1	CASSRLTGTGDYEQYF	TGTGCCAGCAGCCGCCTGACCGGGACAGGGGACTACGAGCAGTACTTC
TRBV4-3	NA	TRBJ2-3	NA	CASSQGGGARKDTQYF	TGCGCCAGCAGCCAAGGAGGAGGGGCGCGTAAAGATACGCAGTATTTT
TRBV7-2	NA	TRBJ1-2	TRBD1	CASSVPGQDYGYTF	TGTGCCAGCAGCGTACCGGGACAGGACTATGGCTACACCTTC
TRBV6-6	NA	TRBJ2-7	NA	CASRLGGSSTEQYF	TGTGCCAGCCGGCTAGGGGGTTCTTCTACCGAGCAGTACTTC
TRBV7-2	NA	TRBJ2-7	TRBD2	CASSLSGAVMSYEQYF	TGTGCCAGCAGCTTAAGCGGGGCAGTTATGTCCTACGAGCAGTACTTC
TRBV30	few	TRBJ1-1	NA	CAWSKGGVTEAFF	TGTGCCTGGAGTAAGGGCGGAGTGACTGAAGCTTTCTTT
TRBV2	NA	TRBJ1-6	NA	CASSEREGNSPLHF	TGTGCCAGCAGTGAAAGGGAGGGTAATTCACCCCTCCACTTT
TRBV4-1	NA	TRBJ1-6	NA	CASSQLWGQAVSPLHF	TGCGCCAGCAGCCAACTTTGGGGGCAGGCTGTTTCACCCCTCCACTTT
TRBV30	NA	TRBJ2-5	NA	CAWRQGGTQYF	TGTGCCTGGAGGCAAGGTGGGACCCAGTACTTC
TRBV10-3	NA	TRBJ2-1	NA	CAIGPGQNDNEQFF	TGTGCCATCGGGCCTGGGCAGAACGACAATGAGCAGTTCTTC
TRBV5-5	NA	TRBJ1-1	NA	CASSLEDLDTEAFF	TGTGCCAGCAGCTTGGAGGACCTGGACACTGAAGCTTTCTTT
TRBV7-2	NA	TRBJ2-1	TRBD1	CASSTWTGNSYNEQFF	TGTGCCAGCAGCACCTGGACAGGGAACTCCTACAATGAGCAGTTCTTC
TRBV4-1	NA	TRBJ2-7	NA	CASSHSQEYEQYF	TGCGCCAGCAGCCACTCGCAGGAGTACGAGCAGTACTTC
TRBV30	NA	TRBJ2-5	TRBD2	CAWSPTSGGETQYF	TGTGCCTGGAGTCCAACTAGCGGAGGAGAGACCCAGTACTTC
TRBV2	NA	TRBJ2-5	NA	CATRQAQETQYF	TGTGCCACACGACAGGCTCAAGAGACCCAGTACTTC
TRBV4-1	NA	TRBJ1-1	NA	CASSQVSLDTEAFF	TGCGCCAGCAGCCAAGTGAGCTTGGACACTGAAGCTTTCTTT
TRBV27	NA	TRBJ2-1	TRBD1	CASSFGDRGPYNEQFF	TGTGCCAGCAGTTTCGGGGACAGGGGGCCCTACAATGAGCAGTTCTTC
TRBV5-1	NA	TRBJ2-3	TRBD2	CASSSTSGATDTQYF	TGCGCCAGCAGCTCTACTAGCGGAGCCACAGATACGCAGTATTTT
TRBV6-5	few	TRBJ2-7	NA	CASSPPGFNEQYF	TGTGCCAGCAGCCCACCAGGTTTTAACGAGCAGTACTTC
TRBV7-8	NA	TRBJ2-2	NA	CASRPGRTGELFF	TGTGCCAGCAGACCCGGCAGAACCGGGGAGCTGTTTTTT
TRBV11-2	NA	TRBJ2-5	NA	CASSFHGETQYF	TGTGCCAGCAGCTTCCACGGAGAGACCCAGTACTTC
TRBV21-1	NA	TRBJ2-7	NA	CASSKGTEKSSYEQYF	TGTGCCAGCAGCAAAGGGACAGAGAAGAGCTCCTACGAGCAGTACTTC
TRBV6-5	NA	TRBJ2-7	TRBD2	CASSSWGREGPIEQYF	TGTGCCAGCAGTTCGTGGGGGCGGGAGGGCCCAATCGAGCAGTACTTC
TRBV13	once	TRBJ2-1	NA	CASSLVFDEQFF	TGTGCCAGCAGCTTAGTTTTCGACGAGCAGTTCTTC
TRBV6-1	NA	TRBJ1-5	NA	CASSFYSENQPQHF	TGTGCCAGCAGTTTCTACAGTGAGAATCAGCCCCAGCATTTT
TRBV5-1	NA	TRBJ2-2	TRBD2	CASSSASGLNTGELFF	TGCGCCAGCAGCTCCGCTAGCGGGCTAAACACCGGGGAGCTGTTTTTT
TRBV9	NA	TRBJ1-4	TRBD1	CASSVGPTGGSEKLFF	TGTGCCAGCAGCGTAGGGCCCACAGGGGGCAGTGAAAAACTGTTTTTT